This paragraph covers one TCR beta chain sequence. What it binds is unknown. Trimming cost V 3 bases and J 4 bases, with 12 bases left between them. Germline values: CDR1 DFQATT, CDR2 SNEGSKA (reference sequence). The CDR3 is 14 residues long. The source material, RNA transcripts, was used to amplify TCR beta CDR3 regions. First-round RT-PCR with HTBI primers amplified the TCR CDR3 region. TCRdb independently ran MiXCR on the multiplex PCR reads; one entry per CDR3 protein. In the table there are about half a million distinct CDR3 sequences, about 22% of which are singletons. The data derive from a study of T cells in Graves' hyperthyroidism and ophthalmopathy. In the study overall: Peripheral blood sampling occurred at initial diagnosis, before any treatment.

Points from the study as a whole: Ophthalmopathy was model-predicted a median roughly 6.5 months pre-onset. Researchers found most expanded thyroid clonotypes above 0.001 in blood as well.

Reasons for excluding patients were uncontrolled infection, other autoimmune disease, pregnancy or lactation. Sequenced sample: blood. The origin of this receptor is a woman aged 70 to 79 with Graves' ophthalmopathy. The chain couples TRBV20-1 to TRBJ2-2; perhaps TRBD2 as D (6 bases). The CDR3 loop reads CSASAGTSTGELFF. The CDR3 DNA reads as TGCAGTGCTAGTGCCGGGACTTCCACCGGGGAGCTGTTTTTT.